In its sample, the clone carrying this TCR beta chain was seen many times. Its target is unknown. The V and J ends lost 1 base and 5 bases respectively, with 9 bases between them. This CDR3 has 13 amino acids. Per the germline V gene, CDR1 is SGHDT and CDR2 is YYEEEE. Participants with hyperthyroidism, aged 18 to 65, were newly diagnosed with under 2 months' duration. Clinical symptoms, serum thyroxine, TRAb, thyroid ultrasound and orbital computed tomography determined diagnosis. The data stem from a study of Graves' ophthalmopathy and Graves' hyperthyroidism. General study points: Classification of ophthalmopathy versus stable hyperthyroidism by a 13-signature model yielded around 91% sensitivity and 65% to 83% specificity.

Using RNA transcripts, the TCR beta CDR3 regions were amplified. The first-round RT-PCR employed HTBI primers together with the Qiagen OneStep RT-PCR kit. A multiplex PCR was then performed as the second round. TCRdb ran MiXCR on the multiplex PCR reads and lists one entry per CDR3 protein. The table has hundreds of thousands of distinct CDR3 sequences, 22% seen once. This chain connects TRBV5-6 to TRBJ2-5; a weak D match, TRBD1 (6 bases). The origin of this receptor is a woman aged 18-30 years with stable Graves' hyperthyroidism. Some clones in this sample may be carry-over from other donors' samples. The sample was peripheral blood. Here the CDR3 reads CASSLTGPETQYF. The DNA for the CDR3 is TGTGCCAGCAGCTTGACAGGGCCGGAGACCCAGTACTTC.